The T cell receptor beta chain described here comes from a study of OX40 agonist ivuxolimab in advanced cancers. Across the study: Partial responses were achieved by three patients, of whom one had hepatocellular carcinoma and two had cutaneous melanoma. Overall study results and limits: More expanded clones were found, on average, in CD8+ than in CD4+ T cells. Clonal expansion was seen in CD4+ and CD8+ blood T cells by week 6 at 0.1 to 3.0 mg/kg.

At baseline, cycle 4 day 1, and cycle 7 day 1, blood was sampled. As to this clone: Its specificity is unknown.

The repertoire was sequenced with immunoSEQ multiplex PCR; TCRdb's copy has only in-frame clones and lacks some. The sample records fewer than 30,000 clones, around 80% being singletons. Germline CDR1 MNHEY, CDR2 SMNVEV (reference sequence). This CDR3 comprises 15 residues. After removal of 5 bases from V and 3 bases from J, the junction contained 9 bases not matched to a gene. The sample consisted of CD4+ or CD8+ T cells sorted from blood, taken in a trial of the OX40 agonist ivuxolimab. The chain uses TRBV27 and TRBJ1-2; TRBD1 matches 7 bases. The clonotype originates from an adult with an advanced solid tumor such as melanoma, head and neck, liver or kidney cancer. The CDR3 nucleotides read TGTGCCAGCAGTCCCGAGGGACAGCTCTACTATGGCTACACCTTC. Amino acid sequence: CASSPEGQLYYGYTF.